This record covers a single T cell receptor beta chain. Its antigen is unidentified. Vbeta (60) and Jbeta (13) primers were used in the PCR. TCRdb's copy holds only in-frame clones and misses some; the assay was immunoSEQ multiplex PCR. The sample records 150,000 to 200,000 clones, over 75% being singletons. The CDR3 covers 15 residues. V lost 4 bases and J lost 4, with 17 bases in between. Germline-derived CDR1 and CDR2 are SGHNT and YYREEE (reference sequence). The sample is drawn from a study of cytomegalovirus exposure and HLA in healthy donors. The study's findings and limits: By HLA locus, TCR association rates varied in a later analysis, with DRB1 showing the most and HLA-C the fewest.

Sequencing was done on a sample of PBMCs. The V and J genes are TRBV5-4 and TRBJ1-2, with D perhaps matching TRBD1 (5 bases). The source of this sequence is a girl less than two years old in good health and CMV-seronegative. The CDR3 DNA follows: TGTGCCAGCAGCCGAGGTGGGGCACAGTTCTATGGCTACACCTTC. Its translation: CASSRGGAQFYGYTF. Full variable domain (missing parts from reference TRBV5-4 and TRBJ1-2): ETGVTQSPTHLIKTRGQQVTLRCSSQSGHNTVSWYQQALGQGPQFIFQYYREEENGRGNFPPRFSGLQFPNYSSELNVNALELDDSALYLCASSRGGAQFYGYTFGSGTRLTVV.